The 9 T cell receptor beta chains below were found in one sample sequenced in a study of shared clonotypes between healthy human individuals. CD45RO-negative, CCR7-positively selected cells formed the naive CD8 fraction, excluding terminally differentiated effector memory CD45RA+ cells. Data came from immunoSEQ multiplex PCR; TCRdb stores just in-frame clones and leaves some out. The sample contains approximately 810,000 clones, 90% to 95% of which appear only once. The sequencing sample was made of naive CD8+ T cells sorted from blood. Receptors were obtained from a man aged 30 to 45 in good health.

CDR3 region: CSVEDRGRIDTQYF. DNA for the CDR3: TGCAGCGTTGAAGATCGAGGGCGGATAGATACGCAGTATTTT. The J gene is TRBJ2-3, the V gene TRBV29-1, with a possible D match to TRBD2 (5 bases). Germline assignment: CDR1 SQVTM and CDR2 ANQGSEA. V lost 0 bases to trimming and J lost 5 bases, with 12 bases between them. This CDR3 has 14 amino acids.

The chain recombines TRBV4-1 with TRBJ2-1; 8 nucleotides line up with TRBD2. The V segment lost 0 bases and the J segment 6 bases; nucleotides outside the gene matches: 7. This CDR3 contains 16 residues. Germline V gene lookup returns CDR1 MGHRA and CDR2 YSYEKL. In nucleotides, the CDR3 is TGCGCCAGCAGCCAAGATAGGCTAGCGGGCCTCAATGAGCAGTTCTTC. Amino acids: CASSQDRLAGLNEQFF.

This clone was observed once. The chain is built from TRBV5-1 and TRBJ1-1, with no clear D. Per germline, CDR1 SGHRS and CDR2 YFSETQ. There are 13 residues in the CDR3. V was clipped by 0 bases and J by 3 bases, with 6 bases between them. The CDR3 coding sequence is TGCGCCAGCAGCTTGGACGGCTACACTGAAGCTTTCTTT. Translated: CASSLDGYTEAFF.

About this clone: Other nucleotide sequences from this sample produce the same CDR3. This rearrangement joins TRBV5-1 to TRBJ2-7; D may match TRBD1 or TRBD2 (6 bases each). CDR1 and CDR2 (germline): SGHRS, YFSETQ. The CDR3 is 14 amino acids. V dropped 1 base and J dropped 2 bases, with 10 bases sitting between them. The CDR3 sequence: CASSLSGGPYEQYF. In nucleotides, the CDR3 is TGCGCCAGCAGCTTGTCCGGGGGCCCCTACGAGCAGTACTTC. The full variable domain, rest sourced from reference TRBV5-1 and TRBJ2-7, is KAGVTQTPRYLIKTRGQQVTLSCSPISGHRSVSWYQQTPGQGLQFLFEYFSETQRNKGNFPGRFSGRQFSNSRSEMNVSTLELGDSALYLCASSLSGGPYEQYFGPGTRLTVT.

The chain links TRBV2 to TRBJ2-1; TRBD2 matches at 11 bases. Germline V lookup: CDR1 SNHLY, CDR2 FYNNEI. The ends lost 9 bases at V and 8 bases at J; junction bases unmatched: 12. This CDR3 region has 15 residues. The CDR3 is CASTTASGRMDEQFF. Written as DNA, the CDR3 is TGTGCCAGTACAACAGCTAGCGGGAGGATGGATGAGCAGTTCTTC.

In DNA, the CDR3 is TGTGCCAGCAGTCCACTGCGCGAGCAGTACTTC. Translated: CASSPLREQYF. The chain combines TRBV28 with TRBJ2-7; D gene unclear. Trimming removed 5 bases at V and 6 bases at J, with 8 bases between. CDR1 is MDHEN and CDR2 is SYDVKM in the germline V gene. The CDR3 extends over 11 amino acids.

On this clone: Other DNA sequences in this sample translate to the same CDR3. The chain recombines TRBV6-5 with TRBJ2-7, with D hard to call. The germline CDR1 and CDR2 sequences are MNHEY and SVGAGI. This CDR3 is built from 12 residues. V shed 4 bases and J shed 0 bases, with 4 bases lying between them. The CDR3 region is CASSSSSYEQYF. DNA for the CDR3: TGTGCCAGCAGTTCGTCCTCCTACGAGCAGTACTTC.

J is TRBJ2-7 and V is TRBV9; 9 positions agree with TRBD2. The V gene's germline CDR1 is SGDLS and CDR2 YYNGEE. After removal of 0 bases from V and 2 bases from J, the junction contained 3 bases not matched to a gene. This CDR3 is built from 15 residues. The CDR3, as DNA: TGTGCCAGCAGCGTAGCTAGCGGGGCGACCTACGAGCAGTACTTC. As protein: CASSVASGATYEQYF.

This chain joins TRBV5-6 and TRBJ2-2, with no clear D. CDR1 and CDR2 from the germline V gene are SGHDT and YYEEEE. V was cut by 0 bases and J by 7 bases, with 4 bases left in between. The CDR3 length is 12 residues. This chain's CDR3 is CASSLAYGELFF. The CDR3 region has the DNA TGTGCCAGCAGCTTGGCCTACGGGGAGCTGTTTTTT.